The 29 T cell receptor beta chains given below trace back to one sample, sequenced in a study of cytomegalovirus exposure and HLA in healthy donors. Researchers ran the PCR with 60 Vbeta and 13 Jbeta primers. Measured with immunoSEQ multiplex PCR; TCRdb has only the in-frame clones, and not every one. The profile shows some 190,000 clones, around 90% of them singletons. Sequenced input: PBMCs. These receptors all come from a boy between 2 and 10 years old in good health and CMV-seronegative.

The chain is built from TRBV29-1 and TRBJ2-1; D is perhaps TRBD2 (5 bases). The germline V gene encodes CDR1 SQVTM and CDR2 ANQGSEA. Trimming left V 7 bases short and J 8 bases short, with 21 bases between. This CDR3 spans 14 amino acids. For the CDR3, the DNA is TGCAGCGCACCAGTTAGCGACCCGCGGGATGAGCAGTTCTTC. It codes for CSAPVSDPRDEQFF.

The rearrangement links TRBV30 to TRBJ1-6; 9 nucleotides match TRBD1. Germline lookup yields CDR1 GTSNPN and CDR2 SVGIG (reference sequence). J gave up 7 bases and V 1 base, and 14 bases lay outside the gene matches. The CDR3 extends over 18 amino acids. The CDR3, as DNA: TGTGCCTGGAGTGAGGCAAGGGGACAGGGTCACTTAAATTCACCCCTCCACTTT. This sequence encodes CAWSEARGQGHLNSPLHF.

This chain links TRBV4-2 with TRBJ2-2; tentative D call: TRBD2 (7 bases). CDR3 size: 15 residues. Germline V CDR1 and CDR2: LGHNA, YNFKEQ. V was clipped by 0 bases and J by 4 bases, with 9 bases between them. The chain's CDR3 is CASSQEGGRTGELFF. Written as DNA, the CDR3 is TGTGCCAGCAGCCAAGAGGGGGGGCGCACCGGGGAGCTGTTTTTT.

The chain uses TRBV27 and TRBJ1-4; maybe TRBD1 (6 bases). CDR3 length: 17 amino acids. Germline assignment: CDR1 MNHEY and CDR2 SMNVEV (reference sequence). The germline V and J ends were trimmed by 6 bases and 5 bases, with 22 bases remaining between them. CDR3 in amino acids: CASRAPHRETKNEKLFF. As DNA, the CDR3 is TGTGCCAGCAGAGCTCCTCACAGGGAGACAAAAAATGAAAAACTGTTTTTT.

The CDR3 spells CASSVDRTGELFF. Here the CDR3 DNA reads TGTGCCAGCAGCGTCGACAGGACCGGGGAGCTGTTTTTT. This rearrangement joins TRBV9 to TRBJ2-2; the D gene is possibly TRBD1 (6 bases). CDR1 SGDLS and CDR2 YYNGEE come from the germline V gene. Trimming removed 2 bases from V and 5 bases from J, with 7 bases in between. The CDR3 is made up of 13 amino acids.

This clone appeared a few times. The J gene is TRBJ2-7, the V gene TRBV18, with 8 bases that match TRBD1. The germline gives CDR1 KGHSH, CDR2 LQKENI. The V gene end was trimmed by 6 bases and the J gene end by 0 bases; junction bases not matched to a gene: 16. The CDR3 is 18 residues long. The CDR3 loop reads CASSPRDRNTTPSYEQYF. The CDR3 DNA sequence: TGTGCCAGCTCTCCGAGGGACAGGAACACTACTCCCTCCTACGAGCAGTACTTC.

This sequence joins TRBV7-8 and TRBJ2-1, with 7 bases that match TRBD2. The germline CDR1 and CDR2 sequences are SGHVS and FQNEAQ. Trimming took 3 bases from V and 6 from J; bases not matched to a gene: 8. The CDR3 contains 15 residues. The CDR3 here is CASSLGTTSTNEQFF. CDR3 nucleotides: TGTGCCAGCAGCTTGGGGACTACTTCTACCAATGAGCAGTTCTTC.

The V and J genes are TRBV9 and TRBJ1-3; D perhaps matches TRBD1 (5 bases). Trimming pared 6 bases from V and 0 bases from J, leaving 10 bases between. Germline-derived CDR1 and CDR2 are SGDLS and YYNGEE. This CDR3 has 14 amino acids. In nucleotides, the CDR3 is TGTGCCAGCACCGTGGGGGGCTCTGGAAACACCATATATTTT. It translates to CASTVGGSGNTIYF.

V is TRBV27 and J is TRBJ2-2; TRBD1 is a possible D gene (5 bases). Trimming left V 4 bases short and J 1 base short, with 16 bases between. The germline gives CDR1 MNHEY, CDR2 SMNVEV (reference sequence). There are 17 residues in the CDR3. For the CDR3, the DNA is TGTGCCAGCAGTTCCAGACAGACAACTTTGAACACCGGGGAGCTGTTTTTT. Encoded protein: CASSSRQTTLNTGELFF.

V and J are TRBV5-1 and TRBJ2-7, with 11 bases lining up with TRBD2. The V segment lost 1 base and the J segment 4 bases; nucleotides outside the gene matches: 4. This CDR3 spans 15 amino acids. Per the germline V gene, CDR1 is SGHRS and CDR2 is YFSETQ. CDR3: CASSLTSGRQYEQYF. CDR3 bases: TGCGCCAGCAGCTTGACTAGCGGGAGACAATACGAGCAGTACTTC. Together with reference TRBV5-1 and TRBJ2-7, the CDR3 gives the full variable domain: KAGVTQTPRYLIKTRGQQVTLSCSPISGHRSVSWYQQTPGQGLQFLFEYFSETQRNKGNFPGRFSGRQFSNSRSEMNVSTLELGDSALYLCASSLTSGRQYEQYFGPGTRLTVT.

The V call is TRBV25-1, the J call TRBJ1-6; tentatively, D is TRBD1 (6 bases). Germline values: CDR1 MGHDK, CDR2 SYGVNS. The ends were cut back, 8 bases at V and 3 bases at J, with 8 bases in the middle. This CDR3 has 13 amino acids. DNA for the CDR3: TGTGCCAGCCGGGACAACTATAATTCACCCCTCCACTTT. It specifies CASRDNYNSPLHF. Combining the CDR3 with reference TRBV25-1 and TRBJ1-6 gives the whole variable domain EADIYQTPRYLVIGTGKKITLECSQTMGHDKMYWYQQDPGMELHLIHYSYGVNSTEKGDLSSESTVSRIRTEHFPLTLESARPSHTSQYLCASRDNYNSPLHFGNGTRLTVT.

The J gene is TRBJ2-3, the V gene TRBV7-9; D might be TRBD2 (8 bases). CDR1 SEHNR and CDR2 FQNEAQ come from the germline V gene (reference sequence). The CDR3 is made up of 18 amino acids. V was clipped by 10 bases and J by 4 bases, with 30 bases between them. The CDR3 loop reads CATGPGLEDTGAPDTQYF. CDR3 DNA: TGTGCCACCGGACCGGGACTAGAGGACACAGGGGCCCCAGATACGCAGTATTTT.

The rearrangement joins TRBV7-2 to TRBJ2-3, with D possibly matching TRBD2 (5 bases). Germline loops: CDR1 SGHTA, CDR2 FQGNSA. This CDR3 comprises 14 residues. V dropped 1 base and J dropped 4 bases, with 9 bases sitting between them. The CDR3: CASSLVLAADTQYF. DNA for the CDR3: TGTGCCAGCAGCTTAGTTCTAGCAGCAGATACGCAGTATTTT.

This clone showed up just a few times. The V and J genes are TRBV28 and TRBJ1-4; TRBD1 is a possible D gene (5 bases). Germline V gene lookup returns CDR1 MDHEN and CDR2 SYDVKM. Trimming stripped 7 bases from V and 8 bases from J, with 17 bases between. The CDR3 extends over 14 amino acids. CDR3 residues: CASTRGGSGEKLFF. The CDR3 DNA reads TGTGCCAGCACCCGGGGGGGTTCTGGGGAAAAACTGTTTTTT.

V is TRBV28 and J is TRBJ1-3; D unclear. Trimming cost V 2 bases and J 10 bases, with 12 bases left between them. CDR3 length: 13 amino acids. Germline loops: CDR1 MDHEN, CDR2 SYDVKM. The CDR3 reads CASSLEAGRTIYF. CDR3 DNA sequence: TGTGCCAGCAGTTTAGAGGCCGGGAGGACCATATATTTT.

V usage is TRBV11-2 and J usage is TRBJ1-1; 8 bases are a match to TRBD1. Trimming took 5 bases from V and 6 from J; bases not matched to a gene: 5. From germline, CDR1 is SGHAT and CDR2 FQNNGV. CDR3 length: 13 residues. The CDR3 DNA sequence: TGTGCCAGCAGCCTGGACAGGGAGGCTGAAGCTTTCTTT. Translation gives CASSLDREAEAFF.

This sequence joins TRBV4-1 and TRBJ1-2; possible D gene TRBD1, 6 bases. Trimming removed 0 bases at V and 4 bases at J, with 12 bases between. CDR3 length: 15 amino acids. Per the germline V gene, CDR1 is MGHRA and CDR2 is YSYEKL. The CDR3 DNA reads TGCGCCAGCAGCCAAGAACAGGGTAGGATCTATGGCTACACCTTC. This gives the protein CASSQEQGRIYGYTF.

J is TRBJ1-1 and V is TRBV11-1, with no clear D. The V and J ends lost 4 bases and 4 bases respectively, with 16 bases between them. CDR3 length equals 15 residues. Germline V CDR1 and CDR2: SGHAT, FQDESV (reference sequence). The CDR3 here is CASSYRQEGVTEAFF. As DNA, the CDR3 is TGTGCCAGCAGCTATCGCCAGGAGGGAGTCACTGAAGCTTTCTTT.

J is TRBJ1-1 and V is TRBV2, with TRBD1 identical over 7 bases. CDR3 size: 18 residues. Germline V lookup: CDR1 SNHLY, CDR2 FYNNEI. Unmatched junction bases numbered 16, after V lost 4 bases and J lost 2 bases. CDR3 nucleotides: TGTGCCAGCAGTGTAAAGGGGGCTCGGGGGCTGATTAACACTGAAGCTTTCTTT. It translates to CASSVKGARGLINTEAFF.

The sample holds one count of this clone. One end of the junction is discordant with germline, which a read error may explain. The chain has TRBV7-9 and TRBJ2-7; 10 bases line up with TRBD2. This CDR3 comprises 16 residues. Germline CDR1 SEHNR, CDR2 FQNEAQ (reference sequence). The DNA of the CDR3 is TGTTCCAGCAGCCTCGCACTAGCGGGGAGCTCCTACGAGCAGTACTTC. Amino acid sequence: CSSSLALAGSSYEQYF.

The V gene is TRBV28, the J gene TRBJ1-5, with D possibly being TRBD1 (5 bases). The germline V gene encodes CDR1 MDHEN and CDR2 SYDVKM. CDR3 length equals 14 residues. V was shortened by 3 bases and J by 3 bases, with 9 bases between the two germline ends. CDR3: CASSFRGSNQPQHF. The CDR3 bases are TGTGCCAGCAGTTTTCGGGGGTCCAATCAGCCCCAGCATTTT.

DNA of the CDR3: TGTGCCAGCAGCTTGTCTTCCGATACGCAGTATTTT. Encoded protein: CASSLSSDTQYF. The chain combines TRBV7-3 with TRBJ2-3, with D unclear. The V gene's germline CDR1 is SGHTA and CDR2 FQGTGA. The CDR3 contains 12 residues. The ends were cut back, 3 bases at V and 6 bases at J, with 7 bases in the middle.

V and J are TRBV30 and TRBJ1-1, with D hard to call. There are 11 residues in the CDR3. CDR1 is GTSNPN and CDR2 is SVGIG in the germline V gene (reference sequence). V was cut by 5 bases and J by 5 bases, with 9 bases left in between. CDR3 bases: TGTGCCTGGGGGAGGAGGACTGAAGCTTTCTTT. This gives the protein CAWGRRTEAFF.

The rearrangement joins TRBV9 to TRBJ2-2; D remains unclear. CDR1 is SGDLS and CDR2 is YYNGEE in the germline V gene. The CDR3 sequence is 13 residues long. V lost 3 bases and J 3 bases, leaving 6 bases between the germline ends. CDR3 sequence (DNA): TGTGCCAGCAGCGCGACTTACACCGGGGAGCTGTTTTTT. It yields the protein CASSATYTGELFF.

This clone was picked up one time. The rearrangement links TRBV9 to TRBJ2-7, with 11 bases lining up with TRBD2. J lost 3 bases, V lost 4 bases, and 3 bases had no gene match. Germline CDR1 reads SGDLS; CDR2 reads YYNGEE. CDR3 size: 14 residues. In DNA form, the CDR3 reads TGTGCCAGCAGCCCGGGACTAGCGGTCTACGAGCAGTACTTC. Protein: CASSPGLAVYEQYF.

In its sample, this clone was seen a few times. The chain couples TRBV27 to TRBJ1-1; D gene ambiguous. Germline-derived CDR1 and CDR2 are MNHEY and SMNVEV (reference sequence). Trimming took off 6 bases at V and 3 bases at J, with 14 bases between the two ends. CDR3 length: 14 amino acids. The CDR3 nucleotides are TGTGCCAGCAGCCCCGGACTTAGATACACTGAAGCTTTCTTT. Translating gives CASSPGLRYTEAFF.

The V gene is TRBV6-1, the J gene TRBJ2-5, with D tentatively TRBD2 (5 bases). Germline-derived CDR1 and CDR2 are MNHNS and SASEGT. V lost 4 bases and J lost 5, with 17 bases in between. There are 15 residues in the CDR3. The CDR3 sequence is CASSAASLVGETQYF. CDR3 bases: TGTGCCAGCAGTGCGGCTAGCCTGGTAGGGGAGACCCAGTACTTC.

The rearrangement uses TRBV14 and TRBJ2-5, with 8 bases identical to TRBD2. The germline V gene has CDR1 SGHDN and CDR2 FVKESK. After removal of 2 bases from V and 1 base from J, the junction contained 6 bases not matched to a gene. This CDR3 has 16 amino acids. The CDR3 sequence is CASSQLSSGPQETQYF. Here the CDR3 DNA reads TGTGCCAGCAGCCAACTGTCTAGCGGGCCCCAAGAGACCCAGTACTTC.

Comment on this clone: Compared with germline, one end of the junction differs, possibly owing to a read error. The chain couples TRBV7-6 to TRBJ1-3; 8 bases align to TRBD1. The CDR3 has 18 amino acids. Germline CDR1 reads SGHVS; CDR2 reads FNYEAQ. The CDR3 sequence is CASSTDREQQASGNTTYF. CDR3 coding DNA: TGTGCCAGCAGCACGGACAGGGAACAACAAGCCTCTGGAAACACCACATATTTT.